What follows are 30 T cell receptor beta chains derived from one specimen sequenced in a study of T cell changes during pregnancy in multiple sclerosis. Here immunoSEQ multiplex PCR was the method, and the copy in TCRdb shows in-frame clones only, minus some. This sample carries tens of thousands of clones, around 92% of them seen once, and the ten largest clones take around 4.7%. Sequenced here: CD8+ T cells from peripheral blood mononuclear cells, sampled in the first trimester of pregnancy. All receptors come from a female donor with multiple sclerosis, enrolled in a pregnancy study.

The chain combines TRBV4-1 with TRBJ2-6; D perhaps matches TRBD1 (6 bases). CDR1 is MGHRA, CDR2 YSYEKL, per germline. V shed 4 bases and J shed 4 bases, with 14 bases lying between them. The CDR3 extends over 16 amino acids. CDR3 DNA: TGCGCCAGCAGCCCTCAGGGGAATCGGGGGGCCAACGTCCTGACTTTC. It translates to CASSPQGNRGANVLTF.

This chain links TRBV6-1 with TRBJ1-5, with D maybe TRBD1 (5 bases). The CDR3 spans 15 residues. V dropped 2 bases and J dropped 4 bases, with 12 bases sitting between them. From germline, CDR1 is MNHNS and CDR2 SASEGT. The CDR3 DNA sequence: TGTGCCAGCAGTGAAAGTCCCGGGGGGAATCAGCCCCAGCATTTT. Translation: CASSESPGGNQPQHF.

This clone appeared a single time. This chain connects TRBV4-1 to TRBJ1-4; D is undetermined. The CDR3 consists of 17 residues. Germline lookup yields CDR1 MGHRA and CDR2 YSYEKL. With 2 bases removed from V and 0 bases from J, the gap between germline ends came to 13 bases. CDR3 region: CASSQFDTEATNEKLFF. The CDR3 DNA reads TGCGCCAGCAGCCAATTTGATACAGAAGCAACTAATGAAAAACTGTTTTTT.

J is TRBJ2-1 and V is TRBV7-6; maybe TRBD1 (5 bases). Germline CDR1 reads SGHVS; CDR2 reads FNYEAQ. The ends were cut back, 2 bases at V and 7 bases at J, with 6 bases in the middle. The CDR3 extends over 12 amino acids. The CDR3 sequence: CASSLQGNEQFF. DNA of the CDR3: TGTGCCAGCAGCTTACAGGGTAATGAGCAGTTCTTC. Filled out from reference TRBV7-6 and TRBJ2-1, the complete variable domain reads GAGVSQSPRYKVTKRGQDVALRCDPISGHVSLYWYRQALGQGPEFLTYFNYEAQQDKSGLPNDRFSAERPEGSISTLTIQRTEQRDSAMYRCASSLQGNEQFFGPGTRLTVL.

The chain carries TRBV2 and TRBJ1-4, with D possibly TRBD1 on 6 matching bases. Trimming stripped 6 bases from V and 0 bases from J, with 8 bases between. Germline V gives CDR1 SNHLY, CDR2 FYNNEI. The CDR3 sequence is 14 residues long. The CDR3 DNA sequence: TGTGCCAGCAGGGACAGTGCAACTAATGAAAAACTGTTTTTT. Translation gives CASRDSATNEKLFF.

J is TRBJ2-5 and V is TRBV11-2, with D tentatively TRBD1 (7 bases). Trimming left V 1 base short and J 5 bases short, with 14 bases between. Germline V gives CDR1 SGHAT, CDR2 FQNNGV. This CDR3 is built from 15 residues. The CDR3 DNA reads TGTGCCAGCAGCTTAGGGCAGGGGGGAGAGGAGACCCAGTACTTC. It translates to CASSLGQGGEETQYF.

The chain couples TRBV6-5 to TRBJ2-5; 8 nucleotides align to TRBD1. Germline assignment: CDR1 MNHEY and CDR2 SVGAGI. V gave up 4 bases and J gave up 7 bases; unmatched junction bases: 8. The CDR3 extends over 14 amino acids. In DNA, the CDR3 is TGTGCCAGCAGTTCGTGGACAGGGCAGTTGACCCAGTACTTC. Protein sequence: CASSSWTGQLTQYF.

This sequence joins TRBV9 and TRBJ2-1; TRBD2 aligns across 11 bases. The CDR3 has 15 amino acids. CDR1 SGDLS and CDR2 YYNGEE come from the germline V gene. J was trimmed by 7 bases and V by 2 bases; bases with no gene match: 5. The CDR3 protein is CASSVFPSGGNEQFF. CDR3 bases: TGTGCCAGCAGCGTCTTCCCTAGCGGGGGGAATGAGCAGTTCTTC.

The chain employs TRBV29-1 and TRBJ1-4; unclear D gene. CDR3 size: 13 residues. Germline V CDR1 and CDR2: SQVTM, ANQGSEA. V shed 1 base and J shed 3 bases, with 6 bases lying between them. CDR3 sequence: CSVEGESNEKLFF. Written as DNA, the CDR3 is TGCAGCGTTGAAGGGGAGTCTAATGAAAAACTGTTTTTT.

The chain carries TRBV9 and TRBJ1-2; D is ambiguous. The CDR3 totals 17 residues. V lost 4 bases and J lost 4, with 23 bases in between. Germline V gene lookup returns CDR1 SGDLS and CDR2 YYNGEE. The CDR3 here is CASSSTPDSSAVYGYTF. In DNA form, the CDR3 reads TGTGCCAGCAGCTCGACCCCGGACTCAAGTGCGGTCTATGGCTACACCTTC.

J is TRBJ2-7 and V is TRBV19; D unclear. CDR3 length: 15 residues. Germline V gene data show CDR1 as LNHDA and CDR2 as SQIVND (reference sequence). Trimming shortened V by 1 base and J by 2 bases, and 12 bases separated the two germline ends. In DNA form, the CDR3 reads TGTGCCAGTAGTATAGTGTTCGACACGGCCTACGAGCAGTACTTC. Translating it yields CASSIVFDTAYEQYF. The full variable domain, with the rest looked up from reference TRBV19 and TRBJ2-7, is DGGITQSPKYLFRKEGQNVTLSCEQNLNHDAMYWYRQDPGQGLRLIYYSQIVNDFQKGDIAEGYSVSREKKESFPLTVTSAQKNPTAFYLCASSIVFDTAYEQYFGPGTRLTVT.

The chain couples TRBV2 to TRBJ2-7, with no clear D. Germline-derived CDR1 and CDR2 are SNHLY and FYNNEI. The CDR3 is made up of 12 amino acids. Trimming pared 7 bases from V and 2 bases from J, leaving 9 bases between. The CDR3 nucleotides are TGTGCCAGCACCGACACCGCCTACGAGCAGTACTTC. Amino acid sequence: CASTDTAYEQYF.

The chain links TRBV9 to TRBJ2-7; 8 bases line up with TRBD2. V lost 3 bases to trimming and J lost 4 bases; unmatched junction nucleotides: 6. CDR1 is SGDLS, CDR2 YYNGEE, per germline. This CDR3 is built from 14 residues. The CDR3 coding sequence is TGTGCCAGCAGCGCAAGCGGGAGCGGATACGAGCAGTACTTC. Protein product: CASSASGSGYEQYF.

The chain links TRBV28 to TRBJ2-5, with 10 bases identical to TRBD2. There are 17 residues in the CDR3. The germline V gene encodes CDR1 MDHEN and CDR2 SYDVKM. V lost 4 bases and J lost 6; bases outside the gene matches: 14. The chain's CDR3 is CASSSPRTSGARQTQYF. For the CDR3, the DNA is TGTGCCAGCAGTTCCCCTCGGACTAGCGGAGCTAGGCAGACCCAGTACTTC.

The V call is TRBV7-8, the J call TRBJ1-2; 9 nucleotides line up with TRBD1. CDR3 size: 13 residues. Per the germline V gene, CDR1 is SGHVS and CDR2 is FQNEAQ. V gave up 5 bases and J gave up 8 bases; unmatched junction bases: 6. The CDR3 here is CASSPGTGNGYTF. Here the CDR3 DNA reads TGTGCCAGCAGCCCAGGGACAGGGAACGGCTACACCTTC.

The genes are TRBV10-3 and TRBJ2-7, with a tentative D call TRBD1 (6 bases). The CDR3 totals 14 residues. Per the germline V gene, CDR1 is ENHRY and CDR2 is SYGVKD. V lost 7 bases, J lost 0 bases, and 13 bases lay in between. As DNA, the CDR3 is TGTGCCATCACCCGGACAGCCGGCTCCTACGAGCAGTACTTC. The encoded protein is CAITRTAGSYEQYF.

The rearrangement uses TRBV5-1 and TRBJ1-6, with D perhaps TRBD1 (5 bases). CDR1 SGHRS and CDR2 YFSETQ come from the germline V gene. Trimming stripped 4 bases from V and 7 bases from J, with 12 bases between. CDR3 length: 14 residues. DNA of the CDR3: TGCGCCAGCAGCGTCCCGGGGGGGAATTCACCCCTCCACTTT. As protein: CASSVPGGNSPLHF.

The gene calls are TRBV4-1 and TRBJ2-2; 9 bases are a match to TRBD1. CDR3 length equals 13 residues. With V trimmed by 7 bases and J by 7 bases, 4 bases remained unmatched. Germline lookup yields CDR1 MGHRA and CDR2 YSYEKL. For the CDR3, the DNA is TGCGCCAGCAACAGGGGGCAAAGCGGGGAGCTGTTTTTT. Its protein is CASNRGQSGELFF.

In its sample, this clone was seen once. The gene calls are TRBV27 and TRBJ2-7; 9 nucleotides line up with TRBD2. The CDR3 contains 16 residues. V trimming: 3 bases; J trimming: 2 bases; junction bases outside the gene matches: 8. The germline gives CDR1 MNHEY, CDR2 SMNVEV (reference sequence). The CDR3 bases are TGTGCCAGCAGTTTCGGCGCGAGCGGGAGGACCTACGAGCAGTACTTC. Translating gives CASSFGASGRTYEQYF.

J is TRBJ1-5 and V is TRBV27; the D gene is possibly TRBD1 (6 bases). Germline V gene sequence: CDR1 MNHEY, CDR2 SMNVEV (reference sequence). The V end was cut by 5 bases, the J end by 7 bases, with 12 bases between. The CDR3 extends over 13 amino acids. This CDR3 reads CASSPGGGQPQHF. CDR3 in DNA: TGTGCCAGCAGTCCGGGGGGGGGCCAGCCCCAGCATTTT.

The chain employs TRBV7-8 and TRBJ1-5; 8 nucleotides align to TRBD1. This CDR3 comprises 14 residues. Germline trimming cut 5 bases from V and 6 bases from J; bases unmatched to any gene: 6. Germline values: CDR1 SGHVS, CDR2 FQNEAQ. As DNA, the CDR3 is TGTGCCAGCAGCCGCGGACAGGGAGGTCAGCCCCAGCATTTT. Amino acid sequence: CASSRGQGGQPQHF. Complete variable domain (other parts from reference TRBV7-8 and TRBJ1-5): GAGVSQSPRYKVAKRGQDVALRCDPISGHVSLFWYQQALGQGPEFLTYFQNEAQLDKSGLPSDRFFAERPEGSVSTLKIQRTQQEDSAVYLCASSRGQGGQPQHFGDGTRLSIL.

This sequence joins TRBV29-1 and TRBJ2-7; 11 bases agree with TRBD2. V was clipped by 0 bases and J by 4 bases; unmatched bases: 5. The CDR3 runs to 15 residues. The germline V gene encodes CDR1 SQVTM and CDR2 ANQGSEA. The CDR3 DNA sequence: TGCAGCGTTGAAGATAGTAGCGGGAGGGATTACGAGCAGTACTTC. It yields the protein CSVEDSSGRDYEQYF.

The rearrangement joins TRBV5-4 to TRBJ2-7, with 7 nucleotides matching TRBD2. J lost 7 bases, V lost 3 bases, and 10 bases had no gene match. This CDR3 comprises 14 residues. In germline, CDR1 is SGHNT, CDR2 YYREEE (reference sequence). CDR3 DNA: TGTGCCAGCAGCTGGGGGGGTTTGGGGGGGGAGCAGTACTTC. This encodes CASSWGGLGGEQYF.

This chain links TRBV5-5 with TRBJ1-5; 10 nucleotides align to TRBD1. CDR1 and CDR2 (germline): SGHKS, YYEKEE (reference sequence). This CDR3 contains 17 residues. Trimming cost V 3 bases and J 1 base; bases outside gene matches: 7. The DNA of the CDR3 is TGTGCCAGCAGCTCGACCGGGACAGGGGTGAGCAATCAGCCCCAGCATTTT. Its translation: CASSSTGTGVSNQPQHF. Using reference TRBV5-5 and TRBJ1-5 for the parts outside the CDR3, the full variable domain is DAGVTQSPTHLIKTRGQQVTLRCSPISGHKSVSWYQQVLGQGPQFIFQYYEKEERGRGNFPDRFSARQFPNYSSELNVNALLLGDSALYLCASSSTGTGVSNQPQHFGDGTRLSIL.

The chain combines TRBV5-1 with TRBJ2-5; maybe TRBD2 (5 bases). The CDR3 covers 17 residues. V was cut by 4 bases and J by 4 bases, with 23 bases left in between. Per germline, CDR1 SGHRS and CDR2 YFSETQ. Here the CDR3 reads CASSPVADSSLGETQYF. The CDR3 bases are TGCGCCAGCAGCCCGGTGGCGGACTCATCATTGGGAGAGACCCAGTACTTC.

The chain couples TRBV30 to TRBJ1-2; no firm D call. Trimming shortened V by 1 base and J by 2 bases, and 8 bases separated the two germline ends. This CDR3 has 13 residues. CDR1 is GTSNPN and CDR2 is SVGIG in the germline V gene (reference sequence). In DNA form, the CDR3 reads TGTGCCTGGAGTGGCGAGACAAACTATGGCTACACCTTC. Residues: CAWSGETNYGYTF.

CDR3 loop: CASSVTGQNTEAFF. The CDR3 region has the DNA TGTGCCAGCAGCGTGACGGGACAGAACACTGAAGCTTTCTTT. The rearrangement uses TRBV9 and TRBJ1-1; tentatively, D is TRBD1 (6 bases). Between the trimmed V and J ends, which lost 2 bases and 1 base, there was a span of 9 bases. The V gene's germline CDR1 is SGDLS and CDR2 YYNGEE. This CDR3 has 14 residues.

This chain links TRBV27 with TRBJ2-1, with 8 positions matching TRBD2. Unmatched junction bases numbered 0, after V lost 2 bases and J lost 3 bases. The germline CDR1 and CDR2 sequences are MNHEY and SMNVEV (reference sequence). The CDR3 extends over 14 amino acids. The CDR3 sequence: CASSLLAGYNEQFF. The DNA of the CDR3 is TGTGCCAGCAGTTTACTAGCGGGCTACAATGAGCAGTTCTTC.

V is TRBV9 and J is TRBJ1-3; tentatively, D is TRBD1 (6 bases). Germline V gene data show CDR1 as SGDLS and CDR2 as YYNGEE. The CDR3 length is 13 residues. The V end lost 0 bases, the J end lost 6 bases, and 7 bases lay between the germline ends. CDR3 sequence reads: CASSVEGENTIYF. CDR3 coding DNA: TGTGCCAGCAGCGTAGAGGGGGAAAACACCATATATTTT. Drawing the rest from reference TRBV9 and TRBJ1-3, the complete variable domain is DSGVTQTPKHLITATGQRVTLRCSPRSGDLSVYWYQQSLDQGLQFLIQYYNGEERAKGNILERFSAQQFPDLHSELNLSSLELGDSALYFCASSVEGENTIYFGEGSWLTVV.

The sample holds many counts of this clone. The chain employs TRBV6-1 and TRBJ1-2; 9 bases line up with TRBD1. V lost 10 bases, J lost 6 bases, and 6 bases stayed unmatched. This CDR3 has 12 residues. CDR1 and CDR2 (germline): MNHNS, SASEGT. The CDR3 bases are TGTGCCACCGGGGACAGGGCCAATGGCTACACCTTC. Protein sequence: CATGDRANGYTF.